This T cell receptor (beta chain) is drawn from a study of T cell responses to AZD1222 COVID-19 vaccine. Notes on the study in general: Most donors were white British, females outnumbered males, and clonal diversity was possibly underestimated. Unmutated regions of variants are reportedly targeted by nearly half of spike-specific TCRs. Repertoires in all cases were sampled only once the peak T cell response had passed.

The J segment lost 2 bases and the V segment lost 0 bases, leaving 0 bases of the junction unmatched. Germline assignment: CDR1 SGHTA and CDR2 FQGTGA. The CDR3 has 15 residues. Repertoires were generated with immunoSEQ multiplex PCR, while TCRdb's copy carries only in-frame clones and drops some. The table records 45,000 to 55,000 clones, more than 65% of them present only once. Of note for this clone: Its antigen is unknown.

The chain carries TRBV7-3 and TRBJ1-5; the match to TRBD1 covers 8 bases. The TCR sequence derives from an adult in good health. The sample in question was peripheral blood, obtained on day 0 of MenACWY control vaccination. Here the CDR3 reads CASSLTDRGNQPQHF. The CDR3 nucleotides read TGTGCCAGCAGCTTAACGGACAGGGGCAATCAGCCCCAGCATTTT.